These T cell receptor beta chains were read from a single sample in a study of T cell clusters in autoimmune cytopenias. TCRdb reworked the multiplex PCR reads into one entry per CDR3 protein, no DNA. The repertoire shows thousands of distinct CDR3 sequences; the top ten hold about a third. The sample also formed part of further work on T cell repertoires in aging, cancer and after chemotherapy.

The sequenced sample was peripheral blood. These receptors were obtained from a human donor with an autoimmune cytopenia or autoimmune hepatitis (not recorded which). The CDR3 runs from the conserved cysteine through the conserved F or W. Size is stated for part of the rows, as once, few or many counts, or as a class when the clone is expanded.

TRBV20-1	.	TRBJ1-2	CSARDPPRGYGYTF
TRBV5-4	.	TRBJ2-5	CASSTGQASGETQYF
TRBV7-2	medium-sized	TRBJ1-1	CASNNRGGVAFF
TRBV27	.	TRBJ1-1	CASSLITGNTEAFF
TRBV5-1	.	TRBJ2-7	CASSPLAGGPYEQYF
TRBV7-2	medium-sized	TRBJ2-6	CASSLGYGGMANVLTF
TRBV12-3/TRBV12-4	.	TRBJ1-1	CASSVPPDTEAFF
TRBV5-1	.	TRBJ2-2	CASSPSDRGNTGELFF
TRBV7-2	.	TRBJ1-1	CASSLGGQTEAFF
TRBV18	.	TRBJ2-2	CASSGGQNTGELFF
TRBV7-2	medium-sized	TRBJ2-1	CASRVQQAPANEQFF
TRBV5-4	medium-sized	TRBJ2-7	CASSLFEGYEQYF
TRBV20-1	medium-sized	TRBJ2-7	CSARKMSGTGDEQYF
TRBV15	.	TRBJ2-5	CATSRDQGTGIETQYF
TRBV12-3/TRBV12-4	.	TRBJ1-5	CASSFSRDDNQPQHF
TRBV20-1	.	TRBJ1-5	CSARDQGLPQHF
TRBV20-1	.	TRBJ2-7	CSARDEDGSYEQYF
TRBV7-2	.	TRBJ1-1	CASSLRQTLTEAFF
TRBV7-9	.	TRBJ1-6	CASSPGQSNSPLHF
TRBV6-5	.	TRBJ1-2	CASSYGQGGLYTF
TRBV18	.	TRBJ2-3	CASSPGINADTQYF
TRBV12-3/TRBV12-4	.	TRBJ2-1	CASSFARNEQFF
TRBV14	.	TRBJ1-5	CASSQSGTNQPQHF
TRBV12-3/TRBV12-4	.	TRBJ1-4	CASSLLGSGEKLFF
TRBV4-1	.	TRBJ1-2	CASSQSIRDKRDGYTF
TRBV20-1	.	TRBJ2-6	CSAVDRAGANVLTF
TRBV2	.	TRBJ2-3	CASNLWGSADTQYF
TRBV5-6	.	TRBJ2-1	CASSLSPSGNEQFF
TRBV7-2	medium-sized	TRBJ2-1	CASSMRGLAGGGEQFF
TRBV30	.	TRBJ1-3	CAWNTGGNTIYF
TRBV11-2	medium-sized	TRBJ2-1	CASSLAGQGSNEQFF
TRBV5-6	.	TRBJ2-2	CASSLGPKNTGELFF
TRBV5-5	.	TRBJ2-3	CASSLGRGVGTDTQYF
TRBV10-3	.	TRBJ2-7	CAISESGSYEQYF
TRBV29-1	medium-sized	TRBJ1-2	CSVDRAGKDGYTF
TRBV12-3/TRBV12-4	.	TRBJ1-6	CASSLNTGDSSPLHF
TRBV30	.	TRBJ2-3	CAWTGTSRTDTQYF
TRBV7-2	.	TRBJ2-2	CASSSRAGYTGELFF
TRBV19	medium-sized	TRBJ2-7	CASTPGTSGEVESYEQYF
TRBV29-1	medium-sized	TRBJ2-7	CSVGTGYEQYF
TRBV19	.	TRBJ1-1	CASSTQQGARTEAFF